The entry below describes one T cell receptor beta chain. The source of the sample is a study of blood T cell repertoires in COVID-19. As for the study in general: Samples representing acute and convalescent COVID-19 were sourced from the United States, Italy and Spain.

Germline CDR1 reads MNHEY; CDR2 reads SVGEGT. The CDR3 has 15 residues. V lost 2 bases and J lost 7; bases outside the gene matches: 7. Only in-frame clones appear in the TCRdb table, and some are missing; sequencing was by immunoSEQ multiplex PCR. The sample has 130,000 to 150,000 clones, around 84% seen once. The receptor comes from a man aged 55-75 years with active or convalescent COVID-19. The J gene is TRBJ1-5, the V gene TRBV6-2 or TRBV6-3; 8 positions match TRBD1. Sequencing was carried out using peripheral blood. The CDR3 DNA sequence: TGTGCCAGCAGTTACAGGGCAGGGGGCGAACAGCCCCAGCATTTT. It is translated as CASSYRAGGEQPQHF.